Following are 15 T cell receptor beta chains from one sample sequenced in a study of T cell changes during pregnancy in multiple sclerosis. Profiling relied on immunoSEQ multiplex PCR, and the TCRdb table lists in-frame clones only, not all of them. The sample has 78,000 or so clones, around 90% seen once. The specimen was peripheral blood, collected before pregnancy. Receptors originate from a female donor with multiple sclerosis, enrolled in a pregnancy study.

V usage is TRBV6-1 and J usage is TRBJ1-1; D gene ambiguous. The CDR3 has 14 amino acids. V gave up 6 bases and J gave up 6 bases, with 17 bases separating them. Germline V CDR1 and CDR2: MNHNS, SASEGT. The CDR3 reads CASRLTRWLPEAFF. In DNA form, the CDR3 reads TGTGCCAGCAGACTGACCAGGTGGTTACCTGAAGCTTTCTTT.

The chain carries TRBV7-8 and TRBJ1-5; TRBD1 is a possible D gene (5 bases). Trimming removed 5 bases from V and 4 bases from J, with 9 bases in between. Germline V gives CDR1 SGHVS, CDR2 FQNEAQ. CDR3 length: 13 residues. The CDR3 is CASSRPGNQPQHF. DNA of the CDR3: TGTGCCAGCAGCCGTCCAGGGAATCAGCCCCAGCATTTT. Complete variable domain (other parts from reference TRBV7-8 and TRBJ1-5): GAGVSQSPRYKVAKRGQDVALRCDPISGHVSLFWYQQALGQGPEFLTYFQNEAQLDKSGLPSDRFFAERPEGSVSTLKIQRTQQEDSAVYLCASSRPGNQPQHFGDGTRLSIL.

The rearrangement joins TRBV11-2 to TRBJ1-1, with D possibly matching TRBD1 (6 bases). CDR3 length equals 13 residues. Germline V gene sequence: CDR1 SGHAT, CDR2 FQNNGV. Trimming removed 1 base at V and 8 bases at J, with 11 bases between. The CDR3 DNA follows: TGTGCCAGCAGCTTAGTCCCCGACAGGGAAGCTTTCTTT. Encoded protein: CASSLVPDREAFF.

The CDR3 nucleotides are TGTGCCAGTTGGAAGGACAGGAAAGATGAAGCTTTCTTT. Amino acids: CASWKDRKDEAFF. The chain recombines TRBV19 with TRBJ1-1, with TRBD1 identical over 7 bases. The CDR3 is 13 amino acids. Trimming at V came to 8 bases and at J to 7 bases, leaving 10 bases not matched to a gene. Germline loops: CDR1 LNHDA, CDR2 SQIVND (reference sequence).

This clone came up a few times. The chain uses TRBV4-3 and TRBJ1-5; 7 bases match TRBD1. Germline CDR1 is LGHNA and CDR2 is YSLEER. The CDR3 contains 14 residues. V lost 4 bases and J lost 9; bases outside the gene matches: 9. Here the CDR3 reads CASSLHRGAGPQHF. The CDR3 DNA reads TGCGCCAGCAGCCTCCACAGGGGAGCGGGGCCCCAGCATTTT.

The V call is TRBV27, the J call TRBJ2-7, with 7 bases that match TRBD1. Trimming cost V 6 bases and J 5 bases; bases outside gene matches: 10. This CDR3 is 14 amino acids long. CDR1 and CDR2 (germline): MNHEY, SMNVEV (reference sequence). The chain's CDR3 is CASRTGQPWHEQYF. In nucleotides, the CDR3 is TGTGCCAGCAGAACGGGACAGCCGTGGCACGAGCAGTACTTC.

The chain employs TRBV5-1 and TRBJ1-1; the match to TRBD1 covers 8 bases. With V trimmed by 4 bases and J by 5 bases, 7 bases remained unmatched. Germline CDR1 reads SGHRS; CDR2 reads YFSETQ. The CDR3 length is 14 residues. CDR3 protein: CASSLGQGRTEAFF. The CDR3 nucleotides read TGCGCCAGCAGCCTCGGACAGGGTAGAACTGAAGCTTTCTTT.

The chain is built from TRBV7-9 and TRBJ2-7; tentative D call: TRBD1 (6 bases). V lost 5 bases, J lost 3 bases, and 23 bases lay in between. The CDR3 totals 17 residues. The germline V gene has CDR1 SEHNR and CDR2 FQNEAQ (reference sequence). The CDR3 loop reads CASSRTIGTQGSYEQYF. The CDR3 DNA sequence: TGTGCCAGCAGCCGCACAATAGGGACCCAGGGGAGCTACGAGCAGTACTTC.

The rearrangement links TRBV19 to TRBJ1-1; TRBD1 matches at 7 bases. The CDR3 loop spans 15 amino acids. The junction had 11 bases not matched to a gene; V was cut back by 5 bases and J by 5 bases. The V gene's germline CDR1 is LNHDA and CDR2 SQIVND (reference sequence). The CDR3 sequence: CASSSTSGGRTEAFF. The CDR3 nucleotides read TGTGCCAGTAGTTCTACCTCAGGGGGACGAACTGAAGCTTTCTTT.

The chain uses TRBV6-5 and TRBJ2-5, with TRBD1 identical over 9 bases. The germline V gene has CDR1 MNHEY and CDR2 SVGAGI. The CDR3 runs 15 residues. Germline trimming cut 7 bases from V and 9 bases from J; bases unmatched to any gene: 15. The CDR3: CASTAGQGLLMAQYF. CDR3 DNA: TGTGCCAGCACCGCGGGACAGGGCCTGCTTATGGCCCAGTACTTC.

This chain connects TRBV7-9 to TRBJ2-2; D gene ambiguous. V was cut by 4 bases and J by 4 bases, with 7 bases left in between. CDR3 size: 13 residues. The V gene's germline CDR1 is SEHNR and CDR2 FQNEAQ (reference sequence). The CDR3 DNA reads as TGTGCCAGCAGCTCCCCAATCACCGGGGAGCTGTTTTTT. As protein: CASSSPITGELFF. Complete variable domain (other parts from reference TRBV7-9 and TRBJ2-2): DTGVSQNPRHKITKRGQNVTFRCDPISEHNRLYWYRQTLGQGPEFLTYFQNEAQLEKSRLLSDRFSAERPKGSFSTLEIQRTEQGDSAMYLCASSSPITGELFFGEGSRLTVL.

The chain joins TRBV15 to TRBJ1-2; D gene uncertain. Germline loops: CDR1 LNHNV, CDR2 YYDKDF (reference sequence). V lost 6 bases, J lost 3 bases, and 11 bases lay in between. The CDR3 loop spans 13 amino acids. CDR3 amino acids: CATRRVGDYGYTF. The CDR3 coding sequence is TGTGCCACCAGACGGGTAGGCGACTATGGCTACACCTTC.

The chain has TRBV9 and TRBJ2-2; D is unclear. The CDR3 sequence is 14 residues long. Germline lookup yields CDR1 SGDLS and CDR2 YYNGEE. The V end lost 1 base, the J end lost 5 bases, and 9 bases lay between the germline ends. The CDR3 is CASSVNSITGELFF. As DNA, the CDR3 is TGTGCCAGCAGCGTAAATAGCATAACCGGGGAGCTGTTTTTT.

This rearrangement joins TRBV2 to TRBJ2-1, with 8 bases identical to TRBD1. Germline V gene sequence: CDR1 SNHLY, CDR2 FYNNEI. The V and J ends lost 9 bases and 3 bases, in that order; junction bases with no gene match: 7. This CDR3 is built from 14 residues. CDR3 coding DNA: TGTGCCAGAGAACAGGGGGTGGGCTACAATGAGCAGTTCTTC. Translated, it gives CAREQGVGYNEQFF.

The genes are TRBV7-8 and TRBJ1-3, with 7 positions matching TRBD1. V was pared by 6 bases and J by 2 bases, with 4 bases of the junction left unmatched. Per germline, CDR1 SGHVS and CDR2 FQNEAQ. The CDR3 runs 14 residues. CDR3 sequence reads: CASSVTGPGNTIYF. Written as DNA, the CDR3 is TGTGCCAGCAGTGTGACAGGGCCTGGAAACACCATATATTTT.